This TCR beta chain was sequenced for a study of T cell repertoires in cytomegalovirus infection. Overall study context: CMV infection plus the matching HLA type was flagged by public TCR beta signatures.

Findings and caveats of the study: Pooled public TCR beta family frequency picked out CMV carriers with the relevant HLA. CMV-specific HLA-C-restricted TCR beta clonotypes dominated the ex vivo response.

The germline V and J ends were trimmed by 0 bases and 6 bases, with 14 bases remaining between them. The length of the CDR3 is 15 residues. MiXCR was run by TCRdb on the reads, yielding one entry per CDR3 protein. Of under 50,000 distinct CDR3 sequences in the sample, approximately 22% were seen once. This clonotype was detected only a few times. Its target is not known. The sequence derives from a human donor in good health (CMV status not recorded). Some clones in this sample may be carry-over from other donors' samples. The sample consisted of PBMCs, sequenced either directly or after in vitro stimulation (not recorded which). The chain links TRBV12-3 or TRBV12-4 to TRBJ2-5; TRBD2 might be the D (6 bases). CDR3 residues: CASSLASPTSQTQYF. The DNA for the CDR3 is TGTGCCAGCAGTTTAGCATCCCCTACTAGCCAGACCCAGTACTTC.